Below, 19 T cell receptor beta chains from the same sample are listed, as sequenced in a study of cytomegalovirus exposure and HLA in healthy donors. TCRdb's table, derived via immunoSEQ multiplex PCR, lists solely in-frame clones and lacks some. The sample carries fewer than 90,000 clones, roughly 80% recorded once. The material sequenced was PBMCs. All receptors derive from a woman younger than 30 in good health and CMV-seropositive.

The genes are TRBV9 and TRBJ1-4, with D perhaps TRBD1 (5 bases). Germline assignment: CDR1 SGDLS and CDR2 YYNGEE. Trimming removed 3 bases at V and 2 bases at J, with 8 bases between. The CDR3 has 14 residues. Here the CDR3 reads CASSGGGTNEKLFF. CDR3 DNA: TGTGCCAGCAGCGGGGGGGGTACTAATGAAAAACTGTTTTTT.

V usage is TRBV4-1 and J usage is TRBJ1-6; D gene uncertain. The CDR3 contains 16 residues. Trimming removed 0 bases at V and 7 bases at J, with 13 bases between. Looked up from germline, CDR1 is MGHRA and CDR2 is YSYEKL. The CDR3 spells CASSQEVRVGNSPLHF. The CDR3 DNA follows: TGCGCCAGCAGCCAAGAGGTTCGGGTTGGGAATTCACCCCTCCACTTT.

The V and J genes are TRBV10-2 and TRBJ1-2; D perhaps matches TRBD1 (5 bases). Germline CDR1 and CDR2: WSHSY and SAAADI. V lost 8 bases, J lost 3 bases, and 22 bases lay in between. The CDR3 length is 16 residues. CDR3 nucleotide sequence: TGCGCCAGCGGAACCCAAAGGGGAGGTGGCGACTATGGCTACACCTTC. Residues: CASGTQRGGGDYGYTF.

The gene calls are TRBV2 and TRBJ2-6; a weak D match, TRBD2 (5 bases). V was cut by 3 bases and J by 0 bases, with 9 bases left in between. CDR3 length equals 16 residues. Germline values: CDR1 SNHLY, CDR2 FYNNEI. CDR3 bases: TGTGCCAGCAGTGAGGACGGGAACTCTGGGGCCAACGTCCTGACTTTC. Amino acids: CASSEDGNSGANVLTF. The full variable domain, its missing parts supplied by reference TRBV2 and TRBJ2-6, is EPEVTQTPSHQVTQMGQEVILRCVPISNHLYFYWYRQILGQKVEFLVSFYNNEISEKSEIFDDQFSVERPDGSNFTLKIRSTKLEDSAMYFCASSEDGNSGANVLTFGAGSRLTVL.

The chain uses TRBV15 and TRBJ1-4; 10 bases fit TRBD1. V gave up 3 bases and J gave up 3 bases; unmatched junction bases: 1. The CDR3 consists of 15 residues. The germline CDR1 and CDR2 sequences are LNHNV and YYDKDF (reference sequence). The CDR3 DNA reads TGTGCCACCAGCAGGACAGGGGGCTCTAATGAAAAACTGTTTTTT. It specifies CATSRTGGSNEKLFF.

The V call is TRBV30, the J call TRBJ2-3, with 10 bases matching TRBD2. J was trimmed by 10 bases and V by 4 bases; bases with no gene match: 8. The germline V gene encodes CDR1 GTSNPN and CDR2 SVGIG (reference sequence). There are 13 residues in the CDR3. The CDR3 is CAWILAAGGSQYF. CDR3 nucleotides: TGTGCCTGGATTTTGGCAGCGGGAGGGTCGCAGTATTTT.

The chain is built from TRBV27 and TRBJ1-1; the D gene is possibly TRBD1 (5 bases). The CDR3 extends over 16 amino acids. Germline V gives CDR1 MNHEY, CDR2 SMNVEV (reference sequence). With 5 bases removed from V and 0 bases from J, the gap between germline ends came to 16 bases. The CDR3 loop is CASSPQGGGMNTEAFF. CDR3 nucleotides: TGTGCCAGCAGTCCGCAGGGAGGCGGTATGAACACTGAAGCTTTCTTT.

The chain employs TRBV27 and TRBJ2-1; TRBD1 matches 7 bases. The ends lost 2 bases at V and 2 bases at J; junction bases unmatched: 9. Per germline, CDR1 MNHEY and CDR2 SMNVEV (reference sequence). The CDR3 contains 17 residues. The CDR3 DNA follows: TGTGCCAGCAGTTTAATGTCCGGGCAGGGGGCCTACAATGAGCAGTTCTTC. Translated, it gives CASSLMSGQGAYNEQFF.

The gene calls are TRBV19 and TRBJ1-1; 7 bases line up with TRBD1. The length of the CDR3 is 17 residues. Germline V gene lookup returns CDR1 LNHDA and CDR2 SQIVND (reference sequence). V lost 6 bases, J lost 0 bases, and 13 bases stayed unmatched. Written as DNA, the CDR3 is TGTGCCAGTAGCTGGGTCCGGGACAGACTTATGAACACTGAAGCTTTCTTT. Translation gives CASSWVRDRLMNTEAFF.

In this sample, this clone turned up a few times. The V and J genes are TRBV19 and TRBJ2-7; the match to TRBD1 covers 7 bases. Germline V CDR1 and CDR2: LNHDA, SQIVND (reference sequence). The CDR3 runs 14 residues. The V gene end was trimmed by 5 bases and the J gene end by 2 bases; junction bases not matched to a gene: 6. The CDR3 DNA is TGTGCCAGTAGTGCGACAGGGAACCCCTACGAGCAGTACTTC. Protein product: CASSATGNPYEQYF.

This clone was found once. This rearrangement joins TRBV9 to TRBJ2-5, with 9 bases identical to TRBD1. Germline-derived CDR1 and CDR2 are SGDLS and YYNGEE. V was pared by 0 bases and J by 4 bases, with 7 bases of the junction left unmatched. This CDR3 has 16 residues. The CDR3 region has the DNA TGTGCCAGCAGCGTAGCCGAGGGGACAGGGAGAGAGACCCAGTACTTC. Protein product: CASSVAEGTGRETQYF.

The gene calls are TRBV10-2 and TRBJ1-1; D may be TRBD1 (6 bases). The CDR3 totals 11 residues. V gave up 5 bases and J gave up 8 bases, with 9 bases separating them. CDR1 and CDR2 (germline): WSHSY, SAAADI. CDR3 DNA: TGCGCCAGCAGTCAGGGGACCGAAGCTTTCTTT. It encodes CASSQGTEAFF.

The V gene is TRBV29-1, the J gene TRBJ2-4; D unresolved. CDR1 and CDR2 (germline): SQVTM, ANQGSEA. V lost 7 bases to trimming and J lost 4 bases, with 14 bases between them. The CDR3 extends over 13 amino acids. DNA of the CDR3: TGCAGCGCCCAGTCAGGCCGAAAAAACATTCAGTACTTC. Translating it yields CSAQSGRKNIQYF.

The rearrangement joins TRBV28 to TRBJ1-5; the D is unclear. Germline V gene data show CDR1 as MDHEN and CDR2 as SYDVKM. The CDR3 consists of 16 residues. Between the trimmed V and J ends, which lost 5 bases and 10 bases, there was a span of 24 bases. The CDR3 is CASSPASANEGNPQHF. Here the CDR3 DNA reads TGTGCCAGCAGTCCGGCGTCAGCTAACGAGGGTAATCCCCAGCATTTT.

This clone appeared a single time. This chain uses TRBV5-1 with TRBJ2-1, with 10 bases aligning to TRBD2. The V gene's germline CDR1 is SGHRS and CDR2 YFSETQ. CDR3 length equals 15 residues. Losses at the gene ends were 3 bases for V and 5 bases for J; bases not matched to a gene: 5. CDR3 bases: TGCGCCAGCAGCTCCACTAGCGGGGCTCACAATGAGCAGTTCTTC. Its protein product is CASSSTSGAHNEQFF.

This chain connects TRBV27 to TRBJ2-3; 7 nucleotides align to TRBD2. V lost 0 bases, J lost 5 bases, and 5 bases stayed unmatched. Germline CDR1 reads MNHEY; CDR2 reads SMNVEV (reference sequence). The CDR3 covers 15 residues. The CDR3 region has the DNA TGTGCCAGCAGTTTATCAAGCGGGGTCGTAGATACGCAGTATTTT. This translates into CASSLSSGVVDTQYF.

The chain combines TRBV30 with TRBJ2-3, with D uncertain. There are 13 residues in the CDR3. Trimming took 2 bases from V and 4 from J, leaving 10 bases between them. The germline CDR1 and CDR2 sequences are GTSNPN and SVGIG (reference sequence). The CDR3 bases are TGTGCCTGGAGTTGGGTTGGAGCAGATACGCAGTATTTT. Its translation: CAWSWVGADTQYF.

This rearrangement joins TRBV5-4 to TRBJ2-2; 10 bases line up with TRBD2. The CDR3 is made up of 15 amino acids. Germline CDR1 reads SGHNT; CDR2 reads YYREEE (reference sequence). The V gene end was trimmed by 6 bases and the J gene end by 2 bases; junction bases not matched to a gene: 4. This chain's CDR3 is CASKRTSGNTGELFF. CDR3 DNA: TGTGCCAGCAAGAGGACTAGCGGAAACACCGGGGAGCTGTTTTTT.

The chain has TRBV19 and TRBJ1-1; D might be TRBD1 (6 bases). V lost 4 bases to trimming and J lost 5 bases, with 26 bases between them. The CDR3 is made up of 18 amino acids. CDR1 and CDR2 from the germline V gene are LNHDA and SQIVND (reference sequence). The DNA of the CDR3 is TGTGCCAGTAGTACGGGTGGAACGGGGGGCGGGTCGCGGACTGAAGCTTTCTTT. This codes for CASSTGGTGGGSRTEAFF.